This is a list of T cell receptor beta chains from one sample in a study of cytomegalovirus exposure and HLA in healthy donors. Data came from immunoSEQ multiplex PCR; TCRdb stores just in-frame clones and leaves some out. Recorded for this sample: tens of thousands of clones. The sequencing input was PBMCs. These receptors all come from a man aged 45-65 years in good health and CMV-seropositive. Each CDR3 is given with its conserved first and last residue. Fields, in order: V gene, J gene, D gene, CDR3 DNA, CDR3 protein. D genes are given only for firm matches.

V: TRBV19
J: TRBJ2-3
D: TRBD2
DNA: TGTGCCAGTAGTTCTCCCCGCGGGACTAGCGGAGATACGCAGTATTTT
CDR3: CASSSPRGTSGDTQYF

V: TRBV2
J: TRBJ2-2
D: -
DNA: TGTGCCAGCAAGGAGGGACGCGGGGACACCGGGGAGCTGTTTTTT
CDR3: CASKEGRGDTGELFF

V: TRBV18
J: TRBJ1-1
D: -
DNA: TGTGCCAGCTCACCACCGCCCCCGGGGGGTACCACTGAAGCTTTCTTT
CDR3: CASSPPPPGGTTEAFF

V: TRBV19
J: TRBJ2-2
D: TRBD2
DNA: TGTGCCAGCAGGGTCGGACTAGCGAACACCGGGGAGCTGTTTTTT
CDR3: CASRVGLANTGELFF

V: TRBV11-2
J: TRBJ2-7
D: TRBD2
DNA: TGTGCCAGCAGCTTAGGGTGGACTAGCGGGAGTCACGAGCAGTACTTC
CDR3: CASSLGWTSGSHEQYF

V: TRBV18
J: TRBJ2-1
D: TRBD2
DNA: TGTGCCAGCTCAACGTTGAGCGGGAGGGCGTCCTACAATGAGCAGTTCTTC
CDR3: CASSTLSGRASYNEQFF

V: TRBV7-9
J: TRBJ2-1
D: -
DNA: TGTGCCAGCAGCTTATATGGGTTCGGGAACAATGAGCAGTTCTTC
CDR3: CASSLYGFGNNEQFF

V: TRBV15
J: TRBJ2-1
D: TRBD1
DNA: TGTGCCACCAGCAGGGGGCAGGGGGCTTACAATGAGCAGTTCTTC
CDR3: CATSRGQGAYNEQFF

V: TRBV5-4
J: TRBJ2-5
D: TRBD1
DNA: TGTGCCAGCAGCCAAGCGGGACAGGGCGAGACCCAGTACTTC
CDR3: CASSQAGQGETQYF

V: TRBV2
J: TRBJ1-5
D: -
DNA: TGTGCCAGCAATCAGGAAGGTGGCAATCAGCCCCAGCATTTT
CDR3: CASNQEGGNQPQHF

V: TRBV18
J: TRBJ2-5
D: -
DNA: TGTGCCAGCTCACCACTGAGAGAGACCCAGTACTTC
CDR3: CASSPLRETQYF

V: TRBV4-2
J: TRBJ1-1
D: -
DNA: TGTGCCAGCAGCCAACCCCCCGGGGGGGTAGGTGAAGCTTTCTTT
CDR3: CASSQPPGGVGEAFF

V: TRBV15
J: TRBJ1-2
D: -
DNA: TGTGCCACCACGGTGGGGAGTAACTATGGCTACACCTTC
CDR3: CATTVGSNYGYTF

V: TRBV7-3
J: TRBJ2-1
D: -
DNA: TGTGCCAGCAGCTCAGGACTACGGGCAGCCAATGAGCAGTTCTTC
CDR3: CASSSGLRAANEQFF

V: TRBV30
J: TRBJ1-1
D: -
DNA: TGTGCCTGGAGTAAGCTAGCTGAAGCTTTCTTT
CDR3: CAWSKLAEAFF

V: TRBV7-9
J: TRBJ2-5
D: -
DNA: TGTGCCAGCAGCCCCCAAGCGACCCAGTACTTC
CDR3: CASSPQATQYF

V: TRBV7-8
J: TRBJ1-5
D: TRBD1
DNA: TGTGCCAGCAGCCCGACAGGGCATCAGCCCCAGCATTTT
CDR3: CASSPTGHQPQHF

V: TRBV5-1
J: TRBJ1-1
D: -
DNA: TGCGCCAGCAGCTCCTTTATGAACACTGAAGCTTTCTTT
CDR3: CASSSFMNTEAFF

V: TRBV30
J: TRBJ1-1
D: -
DNA: TGTGCCTGGAGCCAGGGGTCGGTTACTGAAGCTTTCTTT
CDR3: CAWSQGSVTEAFF

V: TRBV29-1
J: TRBJ1-2
D: -
DNA: TGCAGCGTTGATAGTCAGGTCATAGGAGGCTACACCTTC
CDR3: CSVDSQVIGGYTF

V: TRBV4-3
J: TRBJ2-7
D: -
DNA: TGCGCCAGCAGCCACCTCGGGTACGAGCAGTACTTC
CDR3: CASSHLGYEQYF

V: TRBV25-1
J: TRBJ1-1
D: -
DNA: TGTGCCAGCACCGCCGACTCGAGGAACACTGAAGCTTTCTTT
CDR3: CASTADSRNTEAFF

V: TRBV6-6
J: TRBJ2-3
D: TRBD2
DNA: TGTGCCAACAGCGGGAGATTCACAGATACGCAGTATTTT
CDR3: CANSGRFTDTQYF

V: TRBV7-7
J: TRBJ2-3
D: -
DNA: TGTGCTAGCAGCTTAGGAGGGAGCCGCACAGATACGCAGTATTTT
CDR3: CASSLGGSRTDTQYF

V: TRBV6-1
J: TRBJ2-3
D: -
DNA: TGTGCCACCCGGCCTCGGGGGAGTACAGATACGCAGTATTTT
CDR3: CATRPRGSTDTQYF

V: TRBV19
J: TRBJ2-1
D: TRBD2
DNA: TGTGCCAGTAGTATTTTGCGGGAGGGCGAGCAGTTCTTC
CDR3: CASSILREGEQFF

V: TRBV10-2
J: TRBJ1-5
D: -
DNA: TGCGCCAGCAGTGTTCAGATCAATCAGCCCCAGCATTTT
CDR3: CASSVQINQPQHF

V: TRBV6-5
J: TRBJ1-3
D: TRBD1
DNA: TGTGCCAGCAGTCTGACAGGGGTTGGAAACACCATATATTTT
CDR3: CASSLTGVGNTIYF

V: TRBV2
J: TRBJ2-7
D: TRBD2
DNA: TGTGCCGGCGCTGAGGGGGGACTAGCGAGAAGCTCCTACGAGCAGTACTTC
CDR3: CAGAEGGLARSSYEQYF

V: TRBV5-5
J: TRBJ2-1
D: TRBD1
DNA: TGTGCCAGCAGCTTCTTCGCGGGACAGGGTATCAATGAGCAGTTCTTC
CDR3: CASSFFAGQGINEQFF

V: TRBV2
J: TRBJ1-2
D: -
DNA: TGTGCCAGCACCACCCCCTGGACAGCAGCCCATTTGTATGGCTACACCTTC
CDR3: CASTTPWTAAHLYGYTF

V: TRBV7-2
J: TRBJ1-5
D: -
DNA: TGTGCCAGCAGCCCAAGCAGGGATCAGCCCCAGCATTTT
CDR3: CASSPSRDQPQHF

V: TRBV6-1
J: TRBJ1-2
D: TRBD1
DNA: TGTGCCAGCAGTCCCCGGGACAGGGGGTTTTATGGCTACACCTTC
CDR3: CASSPRDRGFYGYTF

V: TRBV7-9
J: TRBJ1-4
D: -
DNA: TGTGCCAGCAGCTTACGGGGGATGGGTGAAAAACTGTTTTTT
CDR3: CASSLRGMGEKLFF

V: TRBV7-7
J: TRBJ2-1
D: TRBD2
DNA: TGTGCTAGCAGCCACAGCGGGACTAGGAATGAGCAGTTCTTC
CDR3: CASSHSGTRNEQFF

V: TRBV30
J: TRBJ1-2
D: TRBD1
DNA: TGTGCCTGGAGTATGGGACAGGGGTCCTATGGCTACACCTTC
CDR3: CAWSMGQGSYGYTF

V: TRBV19
J: TRBJ1-5
D: TRBD1
DNA: TGTGCCAGTAGTATGGGGCCGGGACAGGGGATAATTGGCAATCAGCCCCAGCATTTT
CDR3: CASSMGPGQGIIGNQPQHF

V: TRBV11-1
J: TRBJ2-5
D: TRBD2
DNA: TGTGCCAGCAGCACCCGAAGACTAGCGGGAGGTGAGACCCAGTACTTC
CDR3: CASSTRRLAGGETQYF

V: TRBV28
J: TRBJ1-1
D: TRBD1
DNA: TGTGCCAGCAGTTGGGAGGACAGGCCGAACACTGAAGCTTTCTTT
CDR3: CASSWEDRPNTEAFF

V: TRBV4-3
J: TRBJ2-1
D: -
DNA: TGCGCCAGCAGCCAAGACGCTTACAAAGAGGGGCAGTTCTTC
CDR3: CASSQDAYKEGQFF

V: TRBV4-3
J: TRBJ2-5
D: TRBD2
DNA: TGCGCCAGCAGCCAAGTGATGGTAGCGGGAGGCCAAGAGACCCAGTACTTC
CDR3: CASSQVMVAGGQETQYF

V: TRBV7-2
J: TRBJ2-7
D: -
DNA: TGTGCCAGCAAGCCCACTAGCAGTAACTACGAGCAGTACTTC
CDR3: CASKPTSSNYEQYF

V: TRBV11-1
J: TRBJ1-2
D: TRBD1
DNA: TGTGCCAGCAGCTTATCCGGGACAGGGGGCGGTATGGATGGCTACACCTTC
CDR3: CASSLSGTGGGMDGYTF

V: TRBV6-1
J: TRBJ2-2
D: TRBD2
DNA: TGTGCCAGCAGTGAGGGACTAGCGGGAGGGCCGGAGACCGGGGAGCTGTTTTTT
CDR3: CASSEGLAGGPETGELFF

V: TRBV9
J: TRBJ2-7
D: TRBD2
DNA: TGTGCCAGCAGCGTGGTGGGGTCTAGCGGGAACCCCTACGAGCAGTACTTC
CDR3: CASSVVGSSGNPYEQYF